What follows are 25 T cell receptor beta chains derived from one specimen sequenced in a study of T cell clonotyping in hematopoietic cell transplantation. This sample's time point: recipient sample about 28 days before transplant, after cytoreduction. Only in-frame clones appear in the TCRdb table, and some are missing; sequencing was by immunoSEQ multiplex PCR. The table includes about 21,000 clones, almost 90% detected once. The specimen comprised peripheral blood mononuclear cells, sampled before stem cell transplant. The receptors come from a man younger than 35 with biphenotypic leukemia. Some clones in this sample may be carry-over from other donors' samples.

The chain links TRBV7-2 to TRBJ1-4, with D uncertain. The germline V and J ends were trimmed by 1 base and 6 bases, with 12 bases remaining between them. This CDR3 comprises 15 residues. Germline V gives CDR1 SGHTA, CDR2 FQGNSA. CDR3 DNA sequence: TGTGCCAGCAGCTTAGTCACGGGAGTGGATGAAAAACTGTTTTTT. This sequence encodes CASSLVTGVDEKLFF.

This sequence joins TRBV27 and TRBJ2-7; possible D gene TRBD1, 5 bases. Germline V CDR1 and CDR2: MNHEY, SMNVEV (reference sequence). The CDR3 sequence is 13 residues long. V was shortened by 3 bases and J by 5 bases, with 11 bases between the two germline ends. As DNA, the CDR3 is TGTGCCAGCAGTTTGTCAGGGCAGAACGAGCAGTACTTC. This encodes CASSLSGQNEQYF.

The CDR3 spells CASSNRETQYF. For the CDR3, the DNA is TGTGCCAGCAGCAATAGAGAGACCCAGTACTTC. The J gene is TRBJ2-5, the V gene TRBV5-6; D not certain. The CDR3 loop spans 11 amino acids. V dropped 4 bases and J dropped 4 bases, with 5 bases sitting between them. CDR1 is SGHDT, CDR2 YYEEEE, per germline.

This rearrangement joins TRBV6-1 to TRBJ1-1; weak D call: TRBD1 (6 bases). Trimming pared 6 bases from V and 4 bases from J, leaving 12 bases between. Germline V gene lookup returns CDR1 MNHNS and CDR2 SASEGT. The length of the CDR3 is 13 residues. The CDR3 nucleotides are TGTGCCAGCAGACCAACAGGGACCACTGAAGCTTTCTTT. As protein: CASRPTGTTEAFF.

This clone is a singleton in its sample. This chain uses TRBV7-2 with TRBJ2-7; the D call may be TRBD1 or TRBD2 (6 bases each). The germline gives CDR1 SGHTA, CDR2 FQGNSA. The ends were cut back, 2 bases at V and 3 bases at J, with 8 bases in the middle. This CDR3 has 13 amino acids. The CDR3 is CASSLKGGYEQYF. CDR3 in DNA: TGTGCCAGCAGCTTAAAGGGGGGCTACGAGCAGTACTTC.

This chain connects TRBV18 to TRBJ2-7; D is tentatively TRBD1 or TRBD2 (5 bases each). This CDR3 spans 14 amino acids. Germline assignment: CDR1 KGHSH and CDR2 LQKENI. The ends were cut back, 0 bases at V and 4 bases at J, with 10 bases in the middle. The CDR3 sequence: CASSPPGRLYEQYF. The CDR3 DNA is TGTGCCAGCTCACCACCGGGACGGTTATACGAGCAGTACTTC.

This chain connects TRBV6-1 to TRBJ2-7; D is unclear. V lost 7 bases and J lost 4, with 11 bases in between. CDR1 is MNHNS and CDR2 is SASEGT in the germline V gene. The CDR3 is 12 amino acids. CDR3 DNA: TGTGCCAGCACCGCCAGATCATACGAGCAGTACTTC. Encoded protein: CASTARSYEQYF.

The CDR3: CASRTGGVAGELFF. CDR3 nucleotide sequence: TGTGCCAGCAGGACTGGAGGAGTAGCCGGGGAGCTGTTTTTT. The chain couples TRBV9 to TRBJ2-2; a possible D gene is TRBD2 (5 bases). The CDR3 has 14 residues. Germline CDR1 SGDLS, CDR2 YYNGEE. Trimming took 5 bases from V and 6 from J, leaving 14 bases between them.

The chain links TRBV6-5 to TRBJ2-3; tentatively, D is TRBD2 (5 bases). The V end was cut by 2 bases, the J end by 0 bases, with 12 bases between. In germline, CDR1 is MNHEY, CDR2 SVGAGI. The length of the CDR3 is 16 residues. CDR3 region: CASSYGSAGSTDTQYF. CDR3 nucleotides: TGTGCCAGCAGTTACGGTTCCGCGGGTAGCACAGATACGCAGTATTTT.

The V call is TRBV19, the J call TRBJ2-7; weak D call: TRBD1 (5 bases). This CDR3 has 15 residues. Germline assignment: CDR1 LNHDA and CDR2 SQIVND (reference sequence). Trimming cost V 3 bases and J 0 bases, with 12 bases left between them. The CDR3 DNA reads TGTGCCAGTAGTATGGGTCAGGGAAGCTCCTACGAGCAGTACTTC. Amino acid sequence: CASSMGQGSSYEQYF.

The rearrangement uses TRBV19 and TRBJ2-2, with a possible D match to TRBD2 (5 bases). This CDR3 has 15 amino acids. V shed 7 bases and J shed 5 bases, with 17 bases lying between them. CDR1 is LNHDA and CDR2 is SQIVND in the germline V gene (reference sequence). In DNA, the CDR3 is TGTGCCAGTATTGTTCAACTCCGAGGGACCGGGGAGCTGTTTTTT. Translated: CASIVQLRGTGELFF.

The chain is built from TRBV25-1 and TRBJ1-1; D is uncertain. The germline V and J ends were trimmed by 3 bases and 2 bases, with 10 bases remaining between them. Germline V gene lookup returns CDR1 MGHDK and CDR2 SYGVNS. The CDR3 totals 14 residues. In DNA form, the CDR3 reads TGTGCCAGCAGTGAGGTTGGAGTTAACACTGAAGCTTTCTTT. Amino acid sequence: CASSEVGVNTEAFF.

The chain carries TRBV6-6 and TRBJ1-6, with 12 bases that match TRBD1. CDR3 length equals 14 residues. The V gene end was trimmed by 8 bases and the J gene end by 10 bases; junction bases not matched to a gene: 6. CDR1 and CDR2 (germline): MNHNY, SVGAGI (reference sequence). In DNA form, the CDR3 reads TGTGCCAGCGCGGTCGGGACAGGGGGCTCACCCCTCCACTTT. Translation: CASAVGTGGSPLHF.

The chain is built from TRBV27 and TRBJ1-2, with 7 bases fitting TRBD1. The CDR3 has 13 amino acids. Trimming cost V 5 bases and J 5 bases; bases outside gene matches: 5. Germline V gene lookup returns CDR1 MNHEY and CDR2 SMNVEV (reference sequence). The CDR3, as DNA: TGTGCCAGCAGTCGACAGGGTGGGTATGGCTACACCTTC. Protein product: CASSRQGGYGYTF.

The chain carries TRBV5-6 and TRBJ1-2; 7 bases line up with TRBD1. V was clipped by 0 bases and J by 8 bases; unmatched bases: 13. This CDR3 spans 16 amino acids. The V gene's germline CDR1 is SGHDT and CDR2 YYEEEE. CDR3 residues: CASSLGRWTGGMGYTF. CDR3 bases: TGTGCCAGCAGCTTGGGAAGGTGGACAGGTGGGATGGGCTACACCTTC.

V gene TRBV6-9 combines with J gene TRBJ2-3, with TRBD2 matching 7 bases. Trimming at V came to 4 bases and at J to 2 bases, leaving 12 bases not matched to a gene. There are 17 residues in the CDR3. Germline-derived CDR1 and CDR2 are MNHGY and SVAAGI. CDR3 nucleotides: TGTGCCAGCAGTTCACCCGGTGCTAGCGGTCCCACAGATACGCAGTATTTT. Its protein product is CASSSPGASGPTDTQYF.

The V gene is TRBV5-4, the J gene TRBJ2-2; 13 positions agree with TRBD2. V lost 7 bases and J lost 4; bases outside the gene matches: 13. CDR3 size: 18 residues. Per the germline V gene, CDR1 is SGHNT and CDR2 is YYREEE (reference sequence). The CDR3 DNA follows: TGTGCCAGCTCTGTCGGACTAGCGGGGGCCCGGGGCACCGGGGAGCTGTTTTTT. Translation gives CASSVGLAGARGTGELFF.

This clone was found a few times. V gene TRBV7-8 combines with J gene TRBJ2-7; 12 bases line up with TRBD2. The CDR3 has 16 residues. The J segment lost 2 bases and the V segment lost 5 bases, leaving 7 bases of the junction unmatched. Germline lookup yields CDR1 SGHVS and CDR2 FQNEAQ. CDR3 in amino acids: CASSPSGRASTYEQYF. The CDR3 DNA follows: TGTGCCAGCAGCCCTAGCGGGAGGGCCTCCACCTACGAGCAGTACTTC.

In DNA, the CDR3 is TGTGCCAGCAGGCCGGGCCCCCGTGCTTCCTACGAGCAGTACTTC. Translating it yields CASRPGPRASYEQYF. The rearrangement links TRBV7-8 to TRBJ2-7; D gene ambiguous. This CDR3 spans 15 amino acids. The germline V gene has CDR1 SGHVS and CDR2 FQNEAQ. The V end was cut by 6 bases, the J end by 1 base, with 16 bases between.

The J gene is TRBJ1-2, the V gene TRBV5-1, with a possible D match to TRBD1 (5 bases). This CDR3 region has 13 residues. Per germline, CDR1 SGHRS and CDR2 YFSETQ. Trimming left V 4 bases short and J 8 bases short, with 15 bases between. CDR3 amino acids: CASSRHNEGGYTF. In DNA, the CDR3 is TGCGCCAGCAGCCGTCATAACGAGGGGGGCTACACCTTC. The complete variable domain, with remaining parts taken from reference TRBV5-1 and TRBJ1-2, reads KAGVTQTPRYLIKTRGQQVTLSCSPISGHRSVSWYQQTPGQGLQFLFEYFSETQRNKGNFPGRFSGRQFSNSRSEMNVSTLELGDSALYLCASSRHNEGGYTFGSGTRLTVV.

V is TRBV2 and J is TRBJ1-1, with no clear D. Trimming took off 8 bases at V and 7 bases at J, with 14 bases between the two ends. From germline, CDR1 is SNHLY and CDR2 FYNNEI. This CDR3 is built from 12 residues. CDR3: CASGFWVGEAFF. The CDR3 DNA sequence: TGTGCCAGCGGTTTTTGGGTTGGTGAAGCTTTCTTT.

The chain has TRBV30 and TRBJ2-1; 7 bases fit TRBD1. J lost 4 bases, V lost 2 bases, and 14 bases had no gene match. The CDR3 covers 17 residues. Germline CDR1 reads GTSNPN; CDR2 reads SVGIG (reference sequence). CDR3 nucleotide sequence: TGTGCCTGGAGTCCGCCTTTTGGGACAGAGGGATACAATGAGCAGTTCTTC. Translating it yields CAWSPPFGTEGYNEQFF.

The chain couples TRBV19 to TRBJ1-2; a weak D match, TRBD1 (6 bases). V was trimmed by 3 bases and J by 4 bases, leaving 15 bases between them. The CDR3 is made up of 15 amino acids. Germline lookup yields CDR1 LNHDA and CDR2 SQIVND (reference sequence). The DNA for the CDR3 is TGTGCCAGTAGTATGCTTGACAGGTTGGCCTATGGCTACACCTTC. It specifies CASSMLDRLAYGYTF.

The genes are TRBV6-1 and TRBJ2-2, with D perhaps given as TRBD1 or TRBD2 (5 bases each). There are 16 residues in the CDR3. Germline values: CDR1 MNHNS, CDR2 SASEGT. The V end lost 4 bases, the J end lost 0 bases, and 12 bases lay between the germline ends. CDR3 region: CASSAAAGTNTGELFF. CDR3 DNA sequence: TGTGCCAGCAGTGCAGCGGCAGGGACGAACACCGGGGAGCTGTTTTTT.

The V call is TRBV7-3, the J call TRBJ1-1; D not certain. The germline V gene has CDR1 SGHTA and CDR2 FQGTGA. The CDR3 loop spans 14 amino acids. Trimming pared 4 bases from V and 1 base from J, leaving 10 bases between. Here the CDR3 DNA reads TGTGCCAGCAGCTCCACCCACTCGAACACTGAAGCTTTCTTT. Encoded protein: CASSSTHSNTEAFF.